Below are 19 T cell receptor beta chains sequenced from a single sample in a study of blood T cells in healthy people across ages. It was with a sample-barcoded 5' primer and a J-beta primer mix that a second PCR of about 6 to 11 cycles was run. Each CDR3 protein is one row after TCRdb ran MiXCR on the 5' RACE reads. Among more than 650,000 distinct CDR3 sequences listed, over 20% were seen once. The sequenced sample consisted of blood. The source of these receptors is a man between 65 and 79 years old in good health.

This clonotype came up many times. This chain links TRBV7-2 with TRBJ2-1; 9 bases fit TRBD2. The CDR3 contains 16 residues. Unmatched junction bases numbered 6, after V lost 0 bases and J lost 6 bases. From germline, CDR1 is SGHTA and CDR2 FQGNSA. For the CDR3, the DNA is TGTGCCAGCAGCTTAGCCTGGGGACTAGCTAGCAATGAGCAGTTCTTC. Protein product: CASSLAWGLASNEQFF.

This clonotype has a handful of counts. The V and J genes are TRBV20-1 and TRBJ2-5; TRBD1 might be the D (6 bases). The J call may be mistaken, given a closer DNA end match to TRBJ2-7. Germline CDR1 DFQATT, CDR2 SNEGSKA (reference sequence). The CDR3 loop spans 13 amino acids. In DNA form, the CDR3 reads TGCAGTGCTATATCGGACAGCTCCTACGAGCAGTACGTC. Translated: CSAISDSSYEQYV.

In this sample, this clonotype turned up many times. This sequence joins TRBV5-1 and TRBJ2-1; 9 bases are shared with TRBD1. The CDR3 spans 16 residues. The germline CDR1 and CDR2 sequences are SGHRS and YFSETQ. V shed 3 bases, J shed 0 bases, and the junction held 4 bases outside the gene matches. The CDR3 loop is CASSWDRASSYNEQFF. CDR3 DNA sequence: TGCGCCAGCAGCTGGGACAGGGCAAGCTCCTACAATGAGCAGTTCTTC.

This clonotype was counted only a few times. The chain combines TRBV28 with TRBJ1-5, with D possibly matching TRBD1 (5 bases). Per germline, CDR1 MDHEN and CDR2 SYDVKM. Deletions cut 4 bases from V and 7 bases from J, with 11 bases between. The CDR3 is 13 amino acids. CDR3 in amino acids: CASSYRSSQPQHF. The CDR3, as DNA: TGTGCCAGCAGTTACAGGTCTTCACAGCCCCAGCATTTT.

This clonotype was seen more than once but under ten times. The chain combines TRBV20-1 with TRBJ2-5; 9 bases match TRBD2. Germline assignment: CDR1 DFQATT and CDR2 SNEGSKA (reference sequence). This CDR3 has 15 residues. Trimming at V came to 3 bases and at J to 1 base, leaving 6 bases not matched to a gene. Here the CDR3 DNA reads TGCAGTGCTAGTTCGGCGGGAGGGCCCCAAGAGACCCAGTACTTC. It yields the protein CSASSAGGPQETQYF.

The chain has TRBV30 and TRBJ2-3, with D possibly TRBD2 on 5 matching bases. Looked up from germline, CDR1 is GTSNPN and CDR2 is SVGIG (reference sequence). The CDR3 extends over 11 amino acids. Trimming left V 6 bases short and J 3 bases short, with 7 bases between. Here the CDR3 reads CACRRTDTQYF. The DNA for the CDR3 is TGTGCCTGCCGGAGGACAGATACGCAGTATTTT.

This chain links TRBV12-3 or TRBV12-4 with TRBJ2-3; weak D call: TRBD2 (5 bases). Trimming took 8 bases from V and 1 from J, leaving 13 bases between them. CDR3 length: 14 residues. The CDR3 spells CASRGLSGTDTQYF. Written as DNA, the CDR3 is TGTGCCAGCCGGGGTCTTAGCGGCACAGATACGCAGTATTTT.

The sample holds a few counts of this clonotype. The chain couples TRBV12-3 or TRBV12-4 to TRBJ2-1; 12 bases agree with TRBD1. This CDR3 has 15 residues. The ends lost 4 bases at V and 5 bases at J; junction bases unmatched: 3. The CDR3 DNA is TGTGCCAGCAGTTCAGGGACAGGGGGCCACAATGAGCAGTTCTTC. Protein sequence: CASSSGTGGHNEQFF.

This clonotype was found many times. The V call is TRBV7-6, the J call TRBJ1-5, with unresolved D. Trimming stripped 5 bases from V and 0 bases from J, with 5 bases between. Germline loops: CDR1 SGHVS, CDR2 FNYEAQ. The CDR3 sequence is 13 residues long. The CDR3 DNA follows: TGTGCCAGCAGCCCATATAGCAATCAGCCCCAGCATTTT. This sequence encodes CASSPYSNQPQHF.

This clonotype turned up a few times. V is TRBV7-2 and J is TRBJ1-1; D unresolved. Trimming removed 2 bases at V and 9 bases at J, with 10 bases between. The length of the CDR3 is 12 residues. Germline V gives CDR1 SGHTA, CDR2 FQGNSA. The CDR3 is CASSLLGGKAFF. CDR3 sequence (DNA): TGTGCCAGCAGCTTATTGGGAGGGAAAGCTTTCTTT.

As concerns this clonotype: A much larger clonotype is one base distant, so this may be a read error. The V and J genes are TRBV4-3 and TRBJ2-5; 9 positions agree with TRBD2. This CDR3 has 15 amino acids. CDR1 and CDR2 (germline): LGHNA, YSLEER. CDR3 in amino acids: CASSQERGGQGTQYF. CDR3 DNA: TGCGCCAGCAGCCAAGAGCGGGGGGGCCAAGGGACCCAGTACTTC.

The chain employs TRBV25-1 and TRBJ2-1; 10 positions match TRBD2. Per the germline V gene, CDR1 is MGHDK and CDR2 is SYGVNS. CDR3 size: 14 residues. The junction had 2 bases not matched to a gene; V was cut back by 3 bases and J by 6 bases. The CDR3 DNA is TGTGCCAGCAGTGATAGCGGGAGGTTCAATGAGCAGTTCTTC. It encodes CASSDSGRFNEQFF.

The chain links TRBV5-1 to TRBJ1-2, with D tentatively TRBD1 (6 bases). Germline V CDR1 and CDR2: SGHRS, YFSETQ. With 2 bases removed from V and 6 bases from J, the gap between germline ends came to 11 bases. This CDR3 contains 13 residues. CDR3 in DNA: TGCGCCAGCAGCTTACAGGGATTCAATGGCTACACCTTC. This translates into CASSLQGFNGYTF.

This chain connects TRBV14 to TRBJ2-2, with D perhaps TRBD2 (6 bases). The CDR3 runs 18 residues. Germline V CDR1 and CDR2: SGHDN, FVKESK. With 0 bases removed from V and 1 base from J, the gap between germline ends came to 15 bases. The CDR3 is CASSQDPAGLLNTGELFF. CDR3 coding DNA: TGTGCCAGCAGCCAAGACCCAGCGGGCCTTTTGAACACCGGGGAGCTGTTTTTT.

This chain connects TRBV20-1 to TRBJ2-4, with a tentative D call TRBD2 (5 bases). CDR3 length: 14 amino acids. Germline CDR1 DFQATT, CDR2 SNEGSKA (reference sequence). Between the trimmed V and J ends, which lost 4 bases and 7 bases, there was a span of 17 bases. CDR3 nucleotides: TGCAGTGCTATCGTATTAAGAGGGTTCAACATTCAGTACTTC. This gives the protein CSAIVLRGFNIQYF.

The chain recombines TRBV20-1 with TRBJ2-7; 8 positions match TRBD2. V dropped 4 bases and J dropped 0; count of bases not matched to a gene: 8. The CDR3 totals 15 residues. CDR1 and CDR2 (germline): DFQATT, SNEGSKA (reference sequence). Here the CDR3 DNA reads TGCAGTGCTATGCCACCGGGGACTAGCTCCTACGAGCAGTACGTC. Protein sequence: CSAMPPGTSSYEQYV.

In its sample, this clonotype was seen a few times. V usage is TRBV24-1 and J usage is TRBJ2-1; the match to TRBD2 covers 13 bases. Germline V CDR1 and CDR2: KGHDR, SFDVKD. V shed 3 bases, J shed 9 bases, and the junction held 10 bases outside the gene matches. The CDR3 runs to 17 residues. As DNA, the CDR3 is TGTGCCACCAGTGATGCGGCCGGGACTAGCGGGAAAGGTGAGCAGTTCTTC. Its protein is CATSDAAGTSGKGEQFF.

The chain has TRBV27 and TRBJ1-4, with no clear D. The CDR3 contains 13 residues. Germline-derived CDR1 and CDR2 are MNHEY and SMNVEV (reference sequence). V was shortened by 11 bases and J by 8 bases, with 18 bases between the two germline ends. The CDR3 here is CACAGADREKLFF. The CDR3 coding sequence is TGTGCCTGTGCCGGCGCAGACCGGGAAAAACTGTTTTTT.

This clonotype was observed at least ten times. The CDR3 sequence: CSVVIVGQRLSGANVLTF. DNA for the CDR3: TGCAGCGTTGTGATCGTAGGGCAGCGACTCTCTGGGGCCAACGTCCTGACTTTC. The genes are TRBV29-1 and TRBJ2-6, with unresolved D. The germline V and J ends were trimmed by 4 bases and 0 bases, with 19 bases remaining between them. The length of the CDR3 is 18 residues. The germline gives CDR1 SQVTM, CDR2 ANQGSEA.